This T cell receptor beta chain was observed in a study of blood T cell repertoires in COVID-19. For the study at large: PBMCs, B-cell-depleted T cells, or T cells were the source of the cDNA or gDNA that made up the material.

The protocol was immunoSEQ multiplex PCR, while the TCRdb copy is restricted to in-frame clones and leaves out a portion. In the table there are approximately 69,000 clones, about 82% of which are singletons. The length of the CDR3 is 16 residues. The germline V gene encodes CDR1 SGHKS and CDR2 YYEKEE (reference sequence). V lost 3 bases to trimming and J lost 1 base; unmatched junction nucleotides: 9. The chain has TRBV5-5 and TRBJ1-1; 7 nucleotides align to TRBD1. This receptor was obtained from a woman aged 55 to 70 with acute or convalescent COVID-19. Sequencing was performed on peripheral blood. The CDR3 here is CASSSQLQGTNTEAFF. CDR3 DNA: TGTGCCAGCAGCTCCCAATTACAGGGGACGAACACTGAAGCTTTCTTT.